Listed below are T cell receptor beta chains from one sample, sequenced in a study of T cell responses to AZD1222 COVID-19 vaccine. Repertoires were generated with immunoSEQ multiplex PCR, while TCRdb's copy carries only in-frame clones and drops some. The sample has about 150,000 clones; around nine tenths are singletons. Sequenced material: peripheral blood, taken on day 0 of MenACWY control vaccination. The receptors originated from an adult in good health. Each CDR3 is given with its conserved first and last residue.

>TRBJ2-1|TRBV9
CASSGGAPHEQFF
>TRBJ1-1|TRBV28
CASSRPGQGATEAFF
>TRBJ2-5|TRBV7-9
CASSSDRGTETQYF
>TRBJ1-2|TRBV5-1
CASSWGASGQGNYGYTF
>TRBJ2-5|TRBV14
CASSQVDGSTQYF
>TRBJ1-5|TRBV28
CASPPGPINPPYSNQPQHF
>TRBJ1-6|TRBV14
CASSQDGNSPLHF
>TRBJ2-4|TRBV5-6
CASSDYITAKNIQYF
>TRBJ2-7|TRBV9
CASSDPSSERVYEQYF
>TRBJ2-3|TRBV10-1
CASSESGRPGPDTQYF
>TRBJ1-4|TRBV19
CASSRDRGKLFF
>TRBJ2-5|TRBV7-3
CASSLLGGAQETQYF
>TRBJ1-1|TRBV7-3
CASSLTNTNTEAFF
>TRBJ2-7|TRBV19
CASSIKRGDSYEQYF
>TRBJ1-6|TRBV14
CASSQDPGTNSPLHF
>TRBJ1-2|TRBV7-9
CASSLQQGGGYTF
>TRBJ2-7|TRBV20-1
CSGARTYEQYF
>TRBJ1-6|TRBV9
CASSVAIRDSPLHF
>TRBJ2-3|TRBV27
CASSLDEATDTQYF
>TRBJ1-1|TRBV9
CASSVDGVNTEAFF